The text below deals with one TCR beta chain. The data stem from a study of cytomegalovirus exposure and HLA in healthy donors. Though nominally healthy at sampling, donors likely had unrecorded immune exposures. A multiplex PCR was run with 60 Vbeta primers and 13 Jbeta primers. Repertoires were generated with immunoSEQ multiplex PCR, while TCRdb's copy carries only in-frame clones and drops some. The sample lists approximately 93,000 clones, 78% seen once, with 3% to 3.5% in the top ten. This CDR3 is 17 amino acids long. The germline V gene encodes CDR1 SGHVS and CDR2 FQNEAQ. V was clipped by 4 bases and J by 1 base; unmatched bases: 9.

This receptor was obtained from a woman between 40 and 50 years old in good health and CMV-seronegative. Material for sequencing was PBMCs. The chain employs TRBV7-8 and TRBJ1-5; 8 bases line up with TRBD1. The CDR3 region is CASSYRTGQTSNQPQHF. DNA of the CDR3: TGTGCCAGCAGCTACCGGACAGGGCAAACGAGCAATCAGCCCCAGCATTTT.